The 18 T cell receptor beta chains below all came from one sample that was sequenced in a study of post-analysis software for immune sequencing data. Study results and caveats: Five TRBV segments appeared more often in patients than in controls, and TRBV5-6, TRBV5-1 and TRBV20-1 were among these.

Their target antigens are unknown. cDNA libraries for TCR beta contained unique molecular identifiers. MiXCR, run by TCRdb on the PCR reads, gives a single entry per CDR3 protein. The data hold some 500,000 distinct CDR3 sequences, with 45% observed a single time. Sequenced material: blood. These receptors were obtained from a girl aged 10 to 17 with multiple sclerosis.

This clonotype was seen once. At one of its ends the junction is not consistent with the germline gene, which may arise from a read error. This chain uses TRBV5-1 with TRBJ2-7; TRBD2 matches at 7 bases. The CDR3 runs to 14 residues. From germline, CDR1 is SGHRS and CDR2 YFSETQ. CDR3 loop: CASSCAGDSDEQYF. The CDR3 nucleotides are TGCGCCAGCAGCTGCGCGGGAGACTCCGACGAGCAGTACTTC.

The rearrangement links TRBV20-1 to TRBJ2-7, with D tentatively TRBD2 (6 bases). The V gene's germline CDR1 is DFQATT and CDR2 SNEGSKA (reference sequence). CDR3 length: 15 residues. Trimming removed 0 bases from V and 1 base from J, with 13 bases in between. The CDR3 region is CSARDLTTRSYEQYF. The CDR3 DNA reads TGCAGTGCTAGAGACCTAACGACTAGGTCCTACGAGCAGTACTTC.

For the CDR3, the DNA is TGTGCCAGCAGTACAGGGGGATATGGAAAACTGTTTTTT. Residues: CASSTGGYGKLFF. The chain links TRBV27 to TRBJ1-4; 8 positions agree with TRBD1. Per germline, CDR1 MNHEY and CDR2 SMNVEV (reference sequence). Losses at the gene ends were 5 bases for V and 10 bases for J; bases not matched to a gene: 6. The CDR3 covers 13 residues.

The J gene is TRBJ2-5, the V gene TRBV2; D assignment may be TRBD1 or TRBD2 (5 bases each). TRBJ2-7 explains the end of the DNA better; the J call may be wrong. Germline CDR1 and CDR2: SNHLY and FYNNEI. This CDR3 has 12 amino acids. The CDR3 region has the DNA TGTGCCATACGGGGCCATCTGGGCGAGCAGTACTTC. Its translation is CAIRGHLGEQYF.

The rearrangement links TRBV6-6 to TRBJ2-2, with D hard to call. The CDR3 spans 16 residues. V was trimmed by 7 bases and J by 6 bases, leaving 21 bases between them. Looked up from germline, CDR1 is MNHNY and CDR2 is SVGAGI (reference sequence). The CDR3 reads CASTFVWAPGAGELFF. CDR3 DNA sequence: TGTGCCAGCACCTTCGTCTGGGCGCCCGGCGCCGGGGAGCTGTTTTTT.

The gene calls are TRBV12-3 or TRBV12-4 and TRBJ1-4; TRBD1 aligns across 8 bases. The CDR3 totals 16 residues. V shed 6 bases and J 3 bases; nucleotides not matched to a gene: 9. In DNA form, the CDR3 reads TGTGCCAGCAGACGGACAGGGCCCGGGTCTAATGAAAAACTGTTTTTT. This codes for CASRRTGPGSNEKLFF.

This clonotype has just one count. The rearrangement links TRBV12-3 or TRBV12-4 to TRBJ1-5; 7 bases map to TRBD1. The CDR3 extends over 13 amino acids. The V gene end was trimmed by 7 bases and the J gene end by 6 bases; junction bases not matched to a gene: 6. The CDR3: CASTHRGVQPQHF. The DNA of the CDR3 is TGTGCCAGCACTCACAGGGGAGTTCAGCCCCAGCATTTT.

The chain combines TRBV20-1 with TRBJ2-3, with D tentatively TRBD2 (5 bases). Germline assignment: CDR1 DFQATT and CDR2 SNEGSKA (reference sequence). The CDR3 is made up of 13 amino acids. The V end lost 0 bases, the J end lost 9 bases, and 13 bases lay between the germline ends. Written as DNA, the CDR3 is TGCAGTGCTAGAGATCCCGCTAGCCGCACGCAGTATTTT. Its protein product is CSARDPASRTQYF.

Written as DNA, the CDR3 is TGTGCCAGCACCGAATCTCGGGGAAAACTGTTTTTT. This sequence encodes CASTESRGKLFF. This chain joins TRBV5-5 and TRBJ1-4, with D unresolved. CDR1 SGHKS and CDR2 YYEKEE come from the germline V gene (reference sequence). The CDR3 runs 12 residues. V was trimmed by 6 bases and J by 10 bases, leaving 13 bases between them.

In this sample, this clonotype turned up a few times. The V and J genes are TRBV29-1 and TRBJ2-3; D gene unclear. Germline V gives CDR1 SQVTM, CDR2 ANQGSEA. Trimming pared 7 bases from V and 2 bases from J, leaving 16 bases between. The CDR3 runs to 14 residues. The CDR3 nucleotides are TGCAGCGCCATGGGGTGGTCATCCACAGATACGCAGTATTTT. Translating it yields CSAMGWSSTDTQYF.

This clonotype has just a few counts. This chain links TRBV28 with TRBJ2-1, with D perhaps matching TRBD2 (5 bases). CDR1 and CDR2 (germline): MDHEN, SYDVKM. This CDR3 region has 10 residues. The V gene lost 8 bases and the J gene lost 9 bases, with 8 bases spanning the gap. The CDR3 is CASGGREQFF. As DNA, the CDR3 is TGTGCCAGCGGAGGACGTGAGCAGTTCTTC.

This chain connects TRBV7-2 to TRBJ2-1; D assignment may be TRBD1 or TRBD2 (5 bases each). The CDR3 is made up of 13 amino acids. Trimming cost V 5 bases and J 13 bases, with 18 bases left between them. Germline CDR1 is SGHTA and CDR2 is FQGNSA. In DNA form, the CDR3 reads TGTGCCAGCAGCCCGGGGACGTCTCCCTTTCAGTTCTTC. This codes for CASSPGTSPFQFF.

Notes on this clonotype: An end of the junction differs from the germline gene, which may be a read error. This chain links TRBV20-1 with TRBJ2-7; no definite D call. The CDR3 runs 12 residues. The V gene's germline CDR1 is DFQATT and CDR2 SNEGSKA (reference sequence). Here the CDR3 reads CSASPSSCEQYF. The CDR3, as DNA: TGCAGTGCTTCCCCGTCTTCCTGCGAGCAGTACTTC.

Regarding this clonotype: It may be a read error: a sequence one base away is much more abundant. V gene TRBV29-1 combines with J gene TRBJ2-6, with D maybe TRBD2 (5 bases). Germline V CDR1 and CDR2: SQVTM, ANQGSEA. This CDR3 region has 15 residues. V lost 5 bases to trimming and J lost 1 base, with 12 bases between them. The CDR3 region is CSVKIRGSGANVLTF. CDR3 coding DNA: TGCAGCGTTAAGATACGGGGATCTGGGGCCAACGTCCTGACTTTC.

The chain uses TRBV5-1 and TRBJ2-5; 7 nucleotides line up with TRBD1. The end of the DNA is better explained by TRBJ2-7, so the J call may be wrong. CDR3 length: 14 residues. Germline CDR1 reads SGHRS; CDR2 reads YFSETQ. CDR3 coding DNA: TGCGCCAGCAGCCTAGAGCCGACAGGGTACGAGCAGTACTTC. It codes for CASSLEPTGYEQYF.

The chain joins TRBV7-2 to TRBJ1-4; D may be TRBD1 (5 bases). The CDR3 covers 14 residues. The germline V gene encodes CDR1 SGHTA and CDR2 FQGNSA. V lost 4 bases to trimming and J lost 6 bases, with 12 bases between them. CDR3 DNA sequence: TGTGCCAGCAGCTGGCCAGGGTGGGATGAAAAACTGTTTTTT. It encodes CASSWPGWDEKLFF.

V and J are TRBV29-1 and TRBJ2-7; 13 nucleotides match TRBD2. CDR1 is SQVTM and CDR2 is ANQGSEA in the germline V gene. The CDR3 runs to 16 residues. J was trimmed by 3 bases and V by 1 base; bases with no gene match: 6. For the CDR3, the DNA is TGCAGCGTTGAAGTCGGGACTAGCGGGAAACTCTACGAGCAGTACTTC. This translates into CSVEVGTSGKLYEQYF.

This clonotype has more than one count but fewer than ten. The chain combines TRBV4-1 with TRBJ2-7; D is ambiguous. Trimming cost V 2 bases and J 7 bases, with 12 bases left between them. CDR3 size: 13 residues. Looked up from germline, CDR1 is MGHRA and CDR2 is YSYEKL. CDR3 amino acids: CASSQPPRNEQYF. In DNA form, the CDR3 reads TGCGCCAGCAGCCAACCTCCTCGGAATGAGCAGTACTTC.